This TCR beta chain was recovered during a study of cytotoxic CD8 clonotypes in ibrutinib-treated CLL (dated by TCRdb to the early 2020s). About the study as a whole: The cohort was composed of 11 relapsed/refractory and around 15 treatment-naive patients; IGHV unmutated status was identified in roughly 18 patients. Partial responses were observed in about 24 patients and complete responses in 2; after a median follow-up of 68 months, remission was maintained in 14 patients and progression was observed in approximately twelve. Response samples were taken after a median of 12 months on treatment, ranging from roughly 6 to 36 months. On average, each sample yielded about 250,000 productive templates and tens of thousands of productive rearrangements. Longitudinal samples were obtainable from about 30% of the 86 participants in the trial. Cryopreserved peripheral blood mononuclear cells were obtained before treatment, at response, and at either sustained remission or disease progression. Every remission and progressive disease sample was obtained while ibrutinib was still being received by the patients.

V loses 1 base, J loses 4 bases, and the germline ends lie 12 bases apart. CDR1 is given as SGHVS and CDR2 as FNYEAQ, both from the germline V gene. CDR3 length: 15 amino acids, cysteine to phenylalanine. The only DNA kept is the CDR3, 45 bases in frame from the first base. Comment on this clone: Its antigen is unknown. Per-nucleotide qualities are absent, and no much larger clonotype sits a single base away.

Each clonotype received, on average, around 9.6x coverage in deep resolution sequencing performed on a MiSeq, where the target depth lay between 1 in 1 million and 1 in 200,000 T cells. TCR beta libraries were generated with the immunoSEQ hsTCRB Kit. In the source study's methods: ImmunoSEQ Data Assistant and ImmunoSEQ Analyzer were used for data analysis, and V, D and J genes were assigned according to IMGT definitions. Clonality was computed as one minus normalized Shannon entropy of productive rearrangement frequencies, ranging from 0 to 1. Public clonotype analysis was restricted to overrepresented clonotypes comprising at least 0.05% of each patient's repertoire. Some twelve repertoires from age-matched healthy donors, obtained from immuneACCESS, served as clonality controls. In TCRdb, the immuneACCESS table is reduced to in-frame sequences with V and J assigned. These tables do not hold every clone; where another copy was compared, an unresolved V gene accounts for under half, and the others remain unexplained. The DNA was the basis for D and trimming; V, J and clone size are from that table. In all, the sample holds more than 110,000 clones, and around 82% of those were seen once. The leading ten clones occupy approximately 7.6% of the sample.

Roughly 2.2 micrograms of genomic DNA were extracted from cryopreserved PBMCs for TCR beta library preparation. Longitudinal blood samples from CLL patients receiving ibrutinib monotherapy were subjected to high-throughput TCR beta sequencing. Patients were enrolled in a phase 2 open-label single-center ibrutinib monotherapy trial. On the study overall, not on this receptor specifically: Public clonotypes were rare and either shrank or stayed stable during treatment, and the rise in clonality at ibrutinib response reflected expansion of private clonotypes. Sustained-remission and progressing patients did not have matched sampling times, and lymph node repertoires were not examined. Clonality increased at ibrutinib response, stayed stable in sustained remission, and fell back toward baseline at progression. At baseline, clonality was higher than in age-matched healthy donors and showed a strong correlation with circulating CD8+ T-cell counts.

The material sequenced was PBMCs, taken after 36 months of ibrutinib treatment. The rearrangement joined TRBV7-6 to TRBJ2-3; the D gene cannot be named for sure. This receptor was identified in a human donor with chronic lymphocytic leukemia. The bases read TGTGCCAGCAGCTTAGAAACATCACGATCAGATACGCAGTATTTT. The encoded protein is CASSLETSRSDTQYF. The variable domain in full, with residues beyond the CDR3 obtained from the reference TRBV7-6 and TRBJ2-3 genes, is GAGVSQSPRYKVTKRGQDVALRCDPISGHVSLYWYRQALGQGPEFLTYFNYEAQQDKSGLPNDRFSAERPEGSISTLTIQRTEQRDSAMYRCASSLETSRSDTQYFGPGTRLTVL.